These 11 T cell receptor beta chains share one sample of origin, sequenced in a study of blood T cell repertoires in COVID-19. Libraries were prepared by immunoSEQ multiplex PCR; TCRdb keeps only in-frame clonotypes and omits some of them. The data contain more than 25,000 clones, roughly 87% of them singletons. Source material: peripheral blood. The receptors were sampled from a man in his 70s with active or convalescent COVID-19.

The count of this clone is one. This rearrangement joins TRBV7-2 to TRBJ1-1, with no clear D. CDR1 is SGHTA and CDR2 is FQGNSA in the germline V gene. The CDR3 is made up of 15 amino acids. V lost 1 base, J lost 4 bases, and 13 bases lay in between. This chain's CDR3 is CASSLVGRFFTEAFF. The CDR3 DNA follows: TGTGCCAGCAGCTTAGTGGGCAGATTTTTCACTGAAGCTTTCTTT.

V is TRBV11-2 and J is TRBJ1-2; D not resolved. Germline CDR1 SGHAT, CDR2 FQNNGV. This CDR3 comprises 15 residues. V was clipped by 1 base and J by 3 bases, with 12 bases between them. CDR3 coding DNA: TGTGCCAGCAGCTTAGGCGGAGACTCGCACTATGGCTACACCTTC. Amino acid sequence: CASSLGGDSHYGYTF.

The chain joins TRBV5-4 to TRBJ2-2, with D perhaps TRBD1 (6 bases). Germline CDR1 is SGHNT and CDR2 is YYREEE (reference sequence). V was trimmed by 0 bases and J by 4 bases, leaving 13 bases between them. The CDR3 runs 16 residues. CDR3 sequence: CASSLARGRGTGELFF. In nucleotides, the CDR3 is TGTGCCAGCAGCTTGGCCAGGGGTCGGGGCACCGGGGAGCTGTTTTTT.

Here the CDR3 reads CASSDIFQGGTGELFF. Written as DNA, the CDR3 is TGTGCCAGCAGTGACATCTTTCAGGGGGGCACCGGGGAGCTGTTTTTT. The chain employs TRBV2 and TRBJ2-2; D is perhaps TRBD1 (7 bases). Per the germline V gene, CDR1 is SNHLY and CDR2 is FYNNEI. CDR3 length: 16 residues. Trimming took 3 bases from V and 4 from J, leaving 15 bases between them. Full variable domain (missing parts from reference TRBV2 and TRBJ2-2): EPEVTQTPSHQVTQMGQEVILRCVPISNHLYFYWYRQILGQKVEFLVSFYNNEISEKSEIFDDQFSVERPDGSNFTLKIRSTKLEDSAMYFCASSDIFQGGTGELFFGEGSRLTVL.

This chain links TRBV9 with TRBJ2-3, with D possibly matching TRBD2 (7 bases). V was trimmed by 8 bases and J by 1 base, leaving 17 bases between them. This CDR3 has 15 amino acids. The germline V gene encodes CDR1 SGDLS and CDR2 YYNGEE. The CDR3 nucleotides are TGTGCCAGTACTTCCGGGGGGCGCGGCACAGATACGCAGTATTTT. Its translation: CASTSGGRGTDTQYF.

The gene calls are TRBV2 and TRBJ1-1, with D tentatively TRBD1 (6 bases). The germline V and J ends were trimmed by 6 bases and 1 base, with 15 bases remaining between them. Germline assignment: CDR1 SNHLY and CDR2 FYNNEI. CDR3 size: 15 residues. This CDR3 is CASRVSGQPNTEAFF. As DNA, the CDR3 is TGTGCCAGCAGAGTAAGTGGACAGCCGAACACTGAAGCTTTCTTT.

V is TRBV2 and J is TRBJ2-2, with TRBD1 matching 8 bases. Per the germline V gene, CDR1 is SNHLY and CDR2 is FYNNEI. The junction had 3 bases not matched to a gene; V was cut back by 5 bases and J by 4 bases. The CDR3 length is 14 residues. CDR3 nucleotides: TGTGCCAGCAGTCGACAGGGGAGCACCGGGGAGCTGTTTTTT. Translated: CASSRQGSTGELFF.

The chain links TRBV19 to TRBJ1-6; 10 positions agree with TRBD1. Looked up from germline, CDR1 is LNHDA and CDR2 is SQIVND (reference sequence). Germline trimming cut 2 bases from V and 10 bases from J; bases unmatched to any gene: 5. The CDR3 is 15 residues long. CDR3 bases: TGTGCCAGTAGTATATCCGGGACAGGGGACTCACCCCTCCACTTT. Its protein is CASSISGTGDSPLHF.

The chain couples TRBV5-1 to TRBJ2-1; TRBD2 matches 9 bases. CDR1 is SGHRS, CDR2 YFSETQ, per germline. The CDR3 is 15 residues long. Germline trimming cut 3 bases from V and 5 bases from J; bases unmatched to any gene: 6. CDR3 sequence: CASSSGTSLDNEQFF. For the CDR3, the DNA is TGCGCCAGCAGCTCCGGGACTAGCTTAGACAATGAGCAGTTCTTC.

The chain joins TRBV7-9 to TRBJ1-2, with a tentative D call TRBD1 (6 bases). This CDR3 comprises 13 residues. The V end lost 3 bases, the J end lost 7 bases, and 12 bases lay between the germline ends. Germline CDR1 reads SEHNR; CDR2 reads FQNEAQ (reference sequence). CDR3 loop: CASSFGGAVGYTF. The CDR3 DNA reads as TGTGCCAGCAGCTTTGGGGGGGCAGTTGGCTACACCTTC.

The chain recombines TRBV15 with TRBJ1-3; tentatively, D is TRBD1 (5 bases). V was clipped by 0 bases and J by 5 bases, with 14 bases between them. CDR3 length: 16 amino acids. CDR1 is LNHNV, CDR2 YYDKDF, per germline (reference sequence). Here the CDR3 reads CATSRDETGIRNTIYF. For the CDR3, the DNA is TGTGCCACCAGCAGAGATGAAACAGGAATTAGAAACACCATATATTTT.